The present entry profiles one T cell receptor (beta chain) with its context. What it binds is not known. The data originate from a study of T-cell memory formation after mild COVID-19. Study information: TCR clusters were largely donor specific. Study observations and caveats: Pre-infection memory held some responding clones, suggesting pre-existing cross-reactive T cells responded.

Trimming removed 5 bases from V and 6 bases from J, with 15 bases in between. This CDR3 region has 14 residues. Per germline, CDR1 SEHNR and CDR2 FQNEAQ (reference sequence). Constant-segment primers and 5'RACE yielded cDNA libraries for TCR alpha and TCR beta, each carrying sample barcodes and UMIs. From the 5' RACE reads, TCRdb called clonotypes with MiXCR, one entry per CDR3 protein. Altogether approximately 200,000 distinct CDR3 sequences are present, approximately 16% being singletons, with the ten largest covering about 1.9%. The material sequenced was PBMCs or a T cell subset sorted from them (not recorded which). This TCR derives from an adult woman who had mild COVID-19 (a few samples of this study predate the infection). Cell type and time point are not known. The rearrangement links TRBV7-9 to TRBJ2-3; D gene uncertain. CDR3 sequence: CASSRRKLGDTQYF. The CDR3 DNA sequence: TGTGCCAGCAGCCGCAGAAAGCTCGGGGATACGCAGTATTTT.